This T cell receptor (beta chain) derives from a study of PD-L1 blockade in urothelial cancer. Study information: Patients, treated from about 2014 onward, received atezolizumab 1,200 mg intravenously every 3 weeks. A median of approximately 140,000 T cells was found in the blood samples.

The table came from immunoSEQ multiplex PCR; TCRdb's copy has only in-frame clones and leaves some out. The sample carries 50,000 to 55,000 clones, approximately 90% recorded once. Regarding time point: peripheral blood 6 weeks after treatment start. Patients were diagnosed with urothelial carcinoma, either locally advanced or metastatic. Germline V gene data show CDR1 as LGHNA and CDR2 as YSLEER. Trimming stripped 4 bases from V and 3 bases from J, with 14 bases between. The CDR3 totals 15 residues. The rearrangement joins TRBV4-3 to TRBJ2-3; tentative D call: TRBD2 (6 bases). The clonotype was recovered from a man between 60 and 75 years old with urothelial cancer. The starting material was PBMCs, obtained around atezolizumab (anti-PD-L1) treatment. The CDR3 region has the DNA TGCGCCAGCAGCCCGGGGGTTCTGCAGACAGATACGCAGTATTTT. The encoded protein is CASSPGVLQTDTQYF.